The T cell receptor beta chain under discussion was sequenced for a study of cytomegalovirus exposure and HLA in healthy donors. Study results and caveats: Cytomegalovirus-associated TCR beta chains were listed, numbering more than 150. TRBV6-2, TRBV6-3 and some other V segments were unresolvable in 87-base-pair reads.

This clone occurred a few times. Its target is not known. PCR used 60 Vbeta primers and 13 Jbeta primers. Assay: immunoSEQ multiplex PCR; the TCRdb copy retains only in-frame clones and omits some. The profile shows some 150,000 clones, approximately 63% of them singletons. The CDR3 extends over 10 amino acids. Looked up from germline, CDR1 is DFQATT and CDR2 is SNEGSKA (reference sequence). Deletions cut 8 bases from V and 5 bases from J, with 9 bases between. The receptor was isolated from a woman aged 55 to 70 in good health and CMV-seropositive. The gene calls are TRBV20-1 and TRBJ1-2, with TRBD1 as a possible D gene (5 bases). Sequencing was carried out using PBMCs. The CDR3 spells CSTEGYGYTF. In DNA, the CDR3 is TGCAGTACGGAGGGGTATGGCTACACCTTC.